Each of the 29 T cell receptor beta chains below was sequenced from the same sample in a study of blood T cell repertoires in COVID-19. The repertoire was sequenced with immunoSEQ multiplex PCR; TCRdb's copy has only in-frame clones and lacks some. The sample lists approximately 500,000 clones; approximately 90% were seen once. Source material: PBMCs or T cells enriched from blood (not recorded which). The receptor set was obtained from a woman between 40 and 55 years old who had recovered from COVID-19.

The rearrangement uses TRBV30 and TRBJ1-3; possible D gene TRBD1, 5 bases. Deletions cut 0 bases from V and 1 base from J, with 10 bases between. The length of the CDR3 is 15 residues. Germline loops: CDR1 GTSNPN, CDR2 SVGIG (reference sequence). The CDR3 bases are TGTGCCTGGAGTGTAAAGGGGCTGTCTGGAAACACCATATATTTT. This codes for CAWSVKGLSGNTIYF. Drawing the rest from reference TRBV30 and TRBJ1-3, the complete variable domain is SQTIHQWPATLVQPVGSPLSLECTVEGTSNPNLYWYRQAAGRGLQLLFYSVGIGQISSEVPQNLSASRPQDRQFILSSKKLLLSDSGFYLCAWSVKGLSGNTIYFGEGSWLTVV.

This sequence joins TRBV2 and TRBJ1-5; 9 nucleotides match TRBD1. The germline gives CDR1 SNHLY, CDR2 FYNNEI. The CDR3 loop spans 15 amino acids. The trim removed 6 bases at V and 7 bases at J, leaving 10 bases unmatched. The CDR3 here is CASRGDRAGEQPQHF. In nucleotides, the CDR3 is TGTGCCAGCAGGGGGGACAGGGCCGGGGAACAGCCCCAGCATTTT. Complete variable domain (other parts from reference TRBV2 and TRBJ1-5): EPEVTQTPSHQVTQMGQEVILRCVPISNHLYFYWYRQILGQKVEFLVSFYNNEISEKSEIFDDQFSVERPDGSNFTLKIRSTKLEDSAMYFCASRGDRAGEQPQHFGDGTRLSIL.

The chain recombines TRBV7-6 with TRBJ1-4, with 9 bases aligning to TRBD1. The CDR3 spans 18 residues. Unmatched junction bases numbered 14, after V lost 5 bases and J lost 4 bases. CDR1 is SGHVS, CDR2 FNYEAQ, per germline. Here the CDR3 DNA reads TGTGCCAGCAGCCTAGGAAGAGCCCGACAGGGGGTTAATGAAAAACTGTTTTTT. This translates into CASSLGRARQGVNEKLFF. Looking up the rest from reference TRBV7-6 and TRBJ1-4 gives the full variable domain: GAGVSQSPRYKVTKRGQDVALRCDPISGHVSLYWYRQALGQGPEFLTYFNYEAQQDKSGLPNDRFSAERPEGSISTLTIQRTEQRDSAMYRCASSLGRARQGVNEKLFFGSGTQLSVL.

The J gene is TRBJ2-2, the V gene TRBV2, with D possibly TRBD1 on 5 matching bases. The germline gives CDR1 SNHLY, CDR2 FYNNEI. The V gene lost 5 bases and the J gene lost 4 bases, with 14 bases spanning the gap. The CDR3 contains 15 residues. The CDR3, as DNA: TGTGCCAGCAGTTTGTGGCAGGGTAGCACCGGGGAGCTGTTTTTT. Encoded protein: CASSLWQGSTGELFF. The full variable domain, with the rest looked up from reference TRBV2 and TRBJ2-2, is EPEVTQTPSHQVTQMGQEVILRCVPISNHLYFYWYRQILGQKVEFLVSFYNNEISEKSEIFDDQFSVERPDGSNFTLKIRSTKLEDSAMYFCASSLWQGSTGELFFGEGSRLTVL.

This clone appeared once. This chain connects TRBV6-4 to TRBJ2-1; a possible D gene is TRBD2 (5 bases). V lost 2 bases and J 8 bases, leaving 10 bases between the germline ends. CDR3 length equals 13 residues. Per the germline V gene, CDR1 is MRHNA and CDR2 is SNTAGT. The CDR3 reads CASSDREGYEQFF. The CDR3 DNA sequence: TGTGCCAGCAGTGACCGCGAGGGCTATGAGCAGTTCTTC.

The chain recombines TRBV5-1 with TRBJ2-2; 11 nucleotides agree with TRBD1. CDR1 and CDR2 (germline): SGHRS, YFSETQ. CDR3 size: 17 residues. The DNA of the CDR3 is TGCGCAAGCTGCCTGGACAGGGGGCGACCGAACACCGGGGAGCTGTTTTTT. Its protein product is CASCLDRGRPNTGELFF. The complete variable domain, with remaining parts taken from reference TRBV5-1 and TRBJ2-2, reads KAGVTQTPRYLIKTRGQQVTLSCSPISGHRSVSWYQQTPGQGLQFLFEYFSETQRNKGNFPGRFSGRQFSNSRSEMNVSTLELGDSALYLCASCLDRGRPNTGELFFGEGSRLTVL.

The V and J genes are TRBV19 and TRBJ1-1; no firm D call. The CDR3 consists of 14 residues. V was trimmed by 3 bases and J by 4 bases, leaving 12 bases between them. Germline V lookup: CDR1 LNHDA, CDR2 SQIVND (reference sequence). The CDR3 DNA follows: TGTGCCAGTAGTATTGGGAGAACCAGCACTGAAGCTTTCTTT. It is translated as CASSIGRTSTEAFF.

The chain links TRBV25-1 to TRBJ1-1; 7 positions match TRBD1. Germline V gives CDR1 MGHDK, CDR2 SYGVNS. V lost 7 bases and J lost 2; bases outside the gene matches: 7. This CDR3 is 14 amino acids long. In DNA form, the CDR3 reads TGTGCCAGCACCAGACAGGGCCTAAACACTGAAGCTTTCTTT. It codes for CASTRQGLNTEAFF.

The V gene is TRBV5-4, the J gene TRBJ1-2, with TRBD1 identical over 7 bases. CDR1 and CDR2 (germline): SGHNT, YYREEE (reference sequence). The CDR3 spans 14 residues. V was clipped by 4 bases and J by 2 bases; unmatched bases: 5. The CDR3 DNA is TGTGCCAGCAGCCGTTGGGGACAGAACTATGGCTACACCTTC. This sequence encodes CASSRWGQNYGYTF.

The CDR3: CASREELAAGDTQYF. In nucleotides, the CDR3 is TGTGCCAGCAGGGAGGAGCTAGCGGCAGGGGATACGCAGTATTTT. The V call is TRBV2, the J call TRBJ2-3; 7 positions agree with TRBD2. Germline V gene lookup returns CDR1 SNHLY and CDR2 FYNNEI. The CDR3 is made up of 15 amino acids. Losses at the gene ends were 6 bases for V and 6 bases for J; bases not matched to a gene: 12.

The chain carries TRBV12-3 or TRBV12-4 and TRBJ1-2, with no clear D. CDR3 length equals 13 residues. The V end was cut by 5 bases, the J end by 4 bases, with 11 bases between. The CDR3 bases are TGTGCCAGCAGTACCACAGAGGGCTATGGCTACACCTTC. Its translation is CASSTTEGYGYTF.

The rearrangement links TRBV7-2 to TRBJ2-4, with TRBD1 matching 9 bases. Germline assignment: CDR1 SGHTA and CDR2 FQGNSA. The J segment lost 9 bases and the V segment lost 3 bases, leaving 9 bases of the junction unmatched. CDR3 size: 15 residues. The CDR3 loop reads CASSFPGQGRVIQYF. The CDR3 nucleotides are TGTGCCAGCAGCTTCCCGGGACAGGGTCGCGTCATTCAGTACTTC.

V and J are TRBV25-1 and TRBJ2-3, with D maybe TRBD2 (5 bases). V gave up 7 bases and J gave up 2 bases, with 10 bases separating them. This CDR3 is built from 13 residues. Germline CDR1 is MGHDK and CDR2 is SYGVNS. Here the CDR3 reads CASNGVATDTQYF. CDR3 nucleotides: TGTGCCAGCAACGGGGTCGCCACAGATACGCAGTATTTT.

This clone appeared a single time. The chain uses TRBV5-1 and TRBJ2-7, with no clear D. Trimming stripped 0 bases from V and 5 bases from J, with 12 bases between. The CDR3 has 14 amino acids. CDR1 is SGHRS and CDR2 is YFSETQ in the germline V gene. Here the CDR3 DNA reads TGCGCCAGCAGCTTGGCCCCGACTGGAGACGAGCAGTACTTC. Translated: CASSLAPTGDEQYF.

The DNA of the CDR3 is TGTGCCAGCAGCCCAAAACGGGTTAACACCGGGGAGCTGTTTTTT. Amino acid sequence: CASSPKRVNTGELFF. This rearrangement joins TRBV7-6 to TRBJ2-2; D remains ambiguous. From germline, CDR1 is SGHVS and CDR2 FNYEAQ. V lost 5 bases, J lost 2 bases, and 12 bases lay in between. The CDR3 is made up of 15 amino acids.

This chain's CDR3 is CASSYPKRGSNQPQHF. The CDR3 nucleotides are TGTGCCAGCAGTTACCCGAAAAGGGGTAGTAATCAGCCCCAGCATTTT. The V call is TRBV6-5, the J call TRBJ1-5; weak D call: TRBD1 (5 bases). Germline lookup yields CDR1 MNHEY and CDR2 SVGAGI. The CDR3 covers 16 residues. Trimming shortened V by 2 bases and J by 4 bases, and 15 bases separated the two germline ends.

CDR3 in amino acids: CASSLWPPGGTEAFF. The CDR3 DNA reads TGTGCCAGCAGTTTATGGCCCCCGGGGGGCACTGAAGCTTTCTTT. The chain joins TRBV27 to TRBJ1-1; D possibly corresponds to TRBD1 (5 bases). The CDR3 contains 15 residues. V lost 1 base and J 4 bases, leaving 13 bases between the germline ends. The germline CDR1 and CDR2 sequences are MNHEY and SMNVEV (reference sequence).

The gene calls are TRBV5-5 and TRBJ2-3, with TRBD1 matching 9 bases. CDR1 and CDR2 (germline): SGHKS, YYEKEE (reference sequence). CDR3 length: 16 amino acids. After removal of 2 bases from V and 8 bases from J, the junction contained 12 bases not matched to a gene. The CDR3 spells CASSFRDRAVLGTQYF. For the CDR3, the DNA is TGTGCCAGCAGCTTCCGGGACAGGGCAGTATTGGGTACGCAGTATTTT. The variable domain in full, with the rest retrieved from reference TRBV5-5 and TRBJ2-3, is DAGVTQSPTHLIKTRGQQVTLRCSPISGHKSVSWYQQVLGQGPQFIFQYYEKEERGRGNFPDRFSARQFPNYSSELNVNALLLGDSALYLCASSFRDRAVLGTQYFGPGTRLTVL.

The rearrangement joins TRBV21-1 to TRBJ2-7; the table assigns TRBD1, which was not confirmed against the DNA. TRBV21-1 is classified as a pseudogene. The CDR3 is 16 residues long. The CDR3: CASSKVDWEGGYEQYF. The CDR3 coding sequence is TGTGCCAGCAGCAAAGTTGATTGGGAAGGGGGCTACGAGCAGTACTTC.

This clone was recorded once. The rearrangement links TRBV7-8 to TRBJ2-7; 7 positions agree with TRBD2. This CDR3 is 18 amino acids long. Germline V gene data show CDR1 as SGHVS and CDR2 as FQNEAQ. The V gene end was trimmed by 5 bases and the J gene end by 3 bases; junction bases not matched to a gene: 19. The CDR3 nucleotides read TGTGCCAGCAGCGTTCGACTAGCCCCTACATCGATATTCTACGAGCAGTACTTC. The encoded protein is CASSVRLAPTSIFYEQYF.

CDR3 residues: CATSDSSRSLSGELFF. CDR3 sequence (DNA): TGTGCCACCAGTGATTCAAGTCGGTCACTGAGTGGGGAGCTGTTTTTT. The chain joins TRBV24-1 to TRBJ2-2; D ambiguous. The CDR3 is 16 residues long. Trimming pared 2 bases from V and 8 bases from J, leaving 17 bases between. The germline gives CDR1 KGHDR, CDR2 SFDVKD.

The chain is built from TRBV12-3 or TRBV12-4 and TRBJ2-1; D is undetermined. Trimming shortened V by 6 bases and J by 0 bases, and 6 bases separated the two germline ends. The CDR3 is 13 residues long. The CDR3 here is CASRESSYNEQFF. The CDR3 DNA sequence: TGTGCCAGCAGGGAGAGCTCCTACAATGAGCAGTTCTTC.

V is TRBV12-5 and J is TRBJ2-2; 10 nucleotides align to TRBD2. The trim removed 1 base at V and 4 bases at J, leaving 6 bases unmatched. From germline, CDR1 is LGHNT and CDR2 FRNRAP. The CDR3 covers 17 residues. The CDR3 sequence is CASGLGISSGSTGELFF. As DNA, the CDR3 is TGTGCTAGTGGTTTGGGAATCTCTAGCGGGAGCACCGGGGAGCTGTTTTTT.

Only one count was recorded for this clone. The V call is TRBV6-2 or TRBV6-3, the J call TRBJ2-5; D unresolved. The CDR3 length is 12 residues. V shed 2 bases and J shed 7 bases, with 8 bases lying between them. Germline-derived CDR1 and CDR2 are MNHEY and SVGEGT. CDR3 nucleotides: TGTGCCAGCAGTTACCTCGGTGCGACCCAGTACTTC. This sequence encodes CASSYLGATQYF.

This clone was counted once. The rearrangement links TRBV10-3 to TRBJ1-1, with TRBD1 matching over 7 bases. Germline CDR1 reads ENHRY; CDR2 reads SYGVKD. The ends lost 7 bases at V and 4 bases at J; junction bases unmatched: 9. The CDR3 spans 14 residues. The CDR3 is CAIKGAETSTEAFF. The DNA of the CDR3 is TGTGCCATCAAGGGGGCCGAGACGTCCACTGAAGCTTTCTTT.

The rearrangement links TRBV2 to TRBJ1-5; D gene uncertain. The V end lost 6 bases, the J end lost 2 bases, and 11 bases lay between the germline ends. This CDR3 comprises 14 residues. Per germline, CDR1 SNHLY and CDR2 FYNNEI. The DNA for the CDR3 is TGTGCCAGCAGGTCCTCAGGTGGCAATCAGCCCCAGCATTTT. This sequence encodes CASRSSGGNQPQHF. Drawing the rest from reference TRBV2 and TRBJ1-5, the complete variable domain is EPEVTQTPSHQVTQMGQEVILRCVPISNHLYFYWYRQILGQKVEFLVSFYNNEISEKSEIFDDQFSVERPDGSNFTLKIRSTKLEDSAMYFCASRSSGGNQPQHFGDGTRLSIL.

The chain employs TRBV19 and TRBJ1-5, with TRBD1 identical over 7 bases. The CDR3 has 14 residues. Germline-derived CDR1 and CDR2 are LNHDA and SQIVND (reference sequence). Trimming cost V 10 bases and J 3 bases; bases outside gene matches: 9. The DNA of the CDR3 is TGTGCCACAACCCCGGGACAGAACAATCAGCCCCAGCATTTT. This gives the protein CATTPGQNNQPQHF.

A few counts support this clone. The CDR3 region has the DNA TGTGCCACCTCGGGACAGATCACAGATACGCAGTATTTT. Protein product: CATSGQITDTQYF. The chain couples TRBV10-3 to TRBJ2-3; 7 nucleotides agree with TRBD1. Germline V gives CDR1 ENHRY, CDR2 SYGVKD. J was trimmed by 2 bases and V by 10 bases; bases with no gene match: 6. CDR3 length: 13 amino acids.

This CDR3 is CATSSPSGSYEQYF. CDR3 DNA sequence: TGTGCCACCAGCAGCCCTAGCGGGAGTTACGAGCAGTACTTC. The chain employs TRBV15 and TRBJ2-7; 10 bases agree with TRBD2. The trim removed 3 bases at V and 4 bases at J, leaving 3 bases unmatched. Per germline, CDR1 LNHNV and CDR2 YYDKDF (reference sequence). The CDR3 has 14 amino acids. The whole variable domain, filled in from reference TRBV15 and TRBJ2-7, reads DAMVIQNPRYQVTQFGKPVTLSCSQTLNHNVMYWYQQKSSQAPKLLFHYYDKDFNNEADTPDNFQSRRPNTSFCFLDIRSPGLGDTAMYLCATSSPSGSYEQYFGPGTRLTVT.